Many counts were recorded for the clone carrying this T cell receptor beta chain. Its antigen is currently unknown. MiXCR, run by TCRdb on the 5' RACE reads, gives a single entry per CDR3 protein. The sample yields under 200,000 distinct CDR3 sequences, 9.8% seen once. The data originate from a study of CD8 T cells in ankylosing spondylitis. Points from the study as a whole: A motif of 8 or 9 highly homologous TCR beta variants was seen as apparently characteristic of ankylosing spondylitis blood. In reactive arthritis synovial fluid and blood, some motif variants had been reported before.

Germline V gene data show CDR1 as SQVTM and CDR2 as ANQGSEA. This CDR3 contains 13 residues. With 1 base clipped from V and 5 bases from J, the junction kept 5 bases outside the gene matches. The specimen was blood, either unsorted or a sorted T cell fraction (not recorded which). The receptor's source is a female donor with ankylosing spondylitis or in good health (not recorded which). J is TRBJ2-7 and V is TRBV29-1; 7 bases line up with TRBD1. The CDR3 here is CSVEVRQGHEQYF. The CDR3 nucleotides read TGCAGCGTTGAAGTCCGACAGGGCCACGAGCAGTACTTC.